A single sample is the source of the 2 T cell receptor beta chains below, sequenced in a study of cytomegalovirus exposure and HLA in healthy donors. PCR involved 60 Vbeta and 13 Jbeta primers. Only in-frame clones appear in the TCRdb table, and some are missing; sequencing was by immunoSEQ multiplex PCR. The sample records approximately 160,000 clones, 55% to 70% being singletons. Specimen: PBMCs. These receptors originate from a middle-aged woman in good health and CMV-seropositive.

The chain couples TRBV18 to TRBJ1-2; 7 bases fit TRBD1. The CDR3 has 16 amino acids. J lost 2 bases, V lost 0 bases, and 6 bases had no gene match. CDR1 KGHSH and CDR2 LQKENI come from the germline V gene. As DNA, the CDR3 is TGTGCCAGCTCACCACCTACCGGGACAGTCAACTATGGCTACACCTTC. Its translation is CASSPPTGTVNYGYTF.

The V gene is TRBV29-1, the J gene TRBJ1-1; D might be TRBD1 (5 bases). Germline V CDR1 and CDR2: SQVTM, ANQGSEA. The CDR3 spans 14 residues. V lost 4 bases to trimming and J lost 7 bases, with 19 bases between them. CDR3 region: CSVVPPIRQREAFF. DNA for the CDR3: TGCAGCGTTGTCCCCCCAATTCGACAGCGTGAAGCTTTCTTT.